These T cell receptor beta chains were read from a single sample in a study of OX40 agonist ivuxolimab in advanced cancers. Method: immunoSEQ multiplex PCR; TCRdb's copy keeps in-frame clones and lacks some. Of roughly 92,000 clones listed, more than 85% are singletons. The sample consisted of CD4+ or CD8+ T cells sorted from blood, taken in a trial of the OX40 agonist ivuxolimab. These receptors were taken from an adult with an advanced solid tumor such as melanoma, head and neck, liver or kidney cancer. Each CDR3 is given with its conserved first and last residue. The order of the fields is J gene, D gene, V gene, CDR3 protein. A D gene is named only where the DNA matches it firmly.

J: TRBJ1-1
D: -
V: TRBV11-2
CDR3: CASSFGTEAFF

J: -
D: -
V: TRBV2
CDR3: CASSEPRDSYEQYF

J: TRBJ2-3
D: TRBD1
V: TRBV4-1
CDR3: CASSQEWDRADTQYF

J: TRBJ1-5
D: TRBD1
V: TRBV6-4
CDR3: CASPTGISNQPQHF

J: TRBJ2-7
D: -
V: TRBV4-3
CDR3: CASSQTDSRYEQYF

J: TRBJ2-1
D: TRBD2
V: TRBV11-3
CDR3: CASSLSRTSGRAYNEQFF

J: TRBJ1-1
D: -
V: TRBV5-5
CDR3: CASSLELNTEAFF

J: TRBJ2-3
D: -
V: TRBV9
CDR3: CASSVGGDTQYF

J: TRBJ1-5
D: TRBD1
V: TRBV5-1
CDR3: CASSQGGASNQPQHF

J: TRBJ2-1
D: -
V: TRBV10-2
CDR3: CASNLGVDNEQFF

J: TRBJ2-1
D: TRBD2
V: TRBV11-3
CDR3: CASSFGTSGYNEQFF

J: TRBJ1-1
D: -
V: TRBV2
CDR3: CASSEAFF

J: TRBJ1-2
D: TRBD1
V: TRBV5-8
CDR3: CASSLGTEYGYTF

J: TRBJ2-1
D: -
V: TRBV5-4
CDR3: CASSPLEMEDEQFF

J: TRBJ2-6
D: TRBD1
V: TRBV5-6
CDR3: CASSLEGTVYSGANVLTF

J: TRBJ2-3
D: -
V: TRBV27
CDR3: CASSLFRASDTQYF

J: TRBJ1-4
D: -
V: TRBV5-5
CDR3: CASSFGLNSLGEKLFF

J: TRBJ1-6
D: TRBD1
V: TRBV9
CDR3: CASSTRTGGRPNSPLHF

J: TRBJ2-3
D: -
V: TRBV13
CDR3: CASSPRDTQYF

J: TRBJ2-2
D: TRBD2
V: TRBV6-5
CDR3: CASSYSVTSPLFF

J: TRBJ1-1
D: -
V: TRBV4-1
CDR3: CASSLSENTEAFF

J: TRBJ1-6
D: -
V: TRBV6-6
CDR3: CASSPRPSDSPLHF

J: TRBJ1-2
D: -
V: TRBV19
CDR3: CASSSGTYGYTF

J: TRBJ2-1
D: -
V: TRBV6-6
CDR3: CASSWTIYNEQFF

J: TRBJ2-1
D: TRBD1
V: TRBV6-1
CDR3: CASSDGQGAIYEQFF

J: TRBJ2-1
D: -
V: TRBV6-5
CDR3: CASSPWGGEQFF

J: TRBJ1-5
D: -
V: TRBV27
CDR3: CASRGLPYQPQHF